This T cell receptor (beta chain) stems from a study of blood T cell repertoires in COVID-19. Study details: The study drew acute and convalescent COVID-19 samples from the United States, Italy and Spain.

In the authors' workflow: Quantification of nucleated cells was approximated via reference gene primer amplification. TCRdb keeps only in-frame clones here, not all; method: immunoSEQ multiplex PCR. V, J and clone size were drawn from that table, and D and trimming were deduced from the DNA. Of fewer than 250,000 clones listed, 83% were seen once; the top ten hold approximately 4%. With 6 bases removed from V and 2 bases from J, the gap between germline ends came to 17 bases. Germline loops: CDR1 MDHEN, CDR2 SYDVKM. The CDR3 sequence is 16 residues long. The V and J genes are TRBV28 and TRBJ1-5; D perhaps matches TRBD1 (6 bases). This receptor was taken from a woman aged 40 to 55 who had been exposed to COVID-19. Sample: PBMCs or T cells enriched from blood (not recorded which). The DNA for the CDR3 is TGTGCCAGCAGCCAACAGGGATGGTATGGCAATCAGCCCCAGCATTTT. Protein sequence: CASSQQGWYGNQPQHF.